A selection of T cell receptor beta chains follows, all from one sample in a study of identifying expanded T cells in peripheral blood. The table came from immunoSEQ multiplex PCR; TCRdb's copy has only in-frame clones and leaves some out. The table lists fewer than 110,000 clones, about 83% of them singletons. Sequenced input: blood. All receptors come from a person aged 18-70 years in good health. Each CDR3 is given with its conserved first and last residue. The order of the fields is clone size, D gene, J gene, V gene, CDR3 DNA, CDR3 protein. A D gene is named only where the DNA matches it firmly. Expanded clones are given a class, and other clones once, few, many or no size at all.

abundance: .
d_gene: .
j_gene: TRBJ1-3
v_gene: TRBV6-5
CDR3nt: TGTGCCAGCAGTCAAAATTTCCTGGCAAACACCATATATTTT
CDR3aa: CASSQNFLANTIYF

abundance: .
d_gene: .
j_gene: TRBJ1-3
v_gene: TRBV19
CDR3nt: TGTGCCTCCCGCTCTGGAAACACCATATATTTT
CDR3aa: CASRSGNTIYF

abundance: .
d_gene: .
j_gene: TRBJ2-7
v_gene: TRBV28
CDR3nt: TGTGCCAGCAGTTTAACATACGAGCAGTACTTC
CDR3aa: CASSLTYEQYF

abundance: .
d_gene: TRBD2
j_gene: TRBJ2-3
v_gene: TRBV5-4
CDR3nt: TGTGCCAGCAGCTTGGGGGGGGGAGGCACAGATACGCAGTATTTT
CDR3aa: CASSLGGGGTDTQYF

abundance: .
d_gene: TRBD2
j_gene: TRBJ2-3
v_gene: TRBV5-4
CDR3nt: TGTGCCAGCAGCTTGGGGGGCCTAGCGGGGTCCGGGGATACGCAGTATTTT
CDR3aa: CASSLGGLAGSGDTQYF

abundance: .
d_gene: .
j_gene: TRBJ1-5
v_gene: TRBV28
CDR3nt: TGTGCCAGCAGTTCTAATACAGGGCCGAGAGGCAATCAGCCCCAGCATTTT
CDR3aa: CASSSNTGPRGNQPQHF

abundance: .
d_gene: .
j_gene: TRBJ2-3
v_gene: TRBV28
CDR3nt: TGTGCCACCATCAAAGGGGATTTCACAGATACGCAGTATTTT
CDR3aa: CATIKGDFTDTQYF

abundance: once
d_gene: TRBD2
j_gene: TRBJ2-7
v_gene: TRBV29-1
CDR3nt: TGCAGCGTTCTCCATGGACTAGGCGGCGAGCAGTACTTC
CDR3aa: CSVLHGLGGEQYF

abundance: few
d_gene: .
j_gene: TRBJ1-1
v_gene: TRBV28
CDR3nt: TGTGCCAGCAGTTCTCCCCGGGAGGGTAGAACTGAAGCTTTCTTT
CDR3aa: CASSSPREGRTEAFF

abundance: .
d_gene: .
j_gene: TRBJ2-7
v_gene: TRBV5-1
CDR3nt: TGCGCCAGCAGCTTGGACGGGACCTACGAGCAGTACTTC
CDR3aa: CASSLDGTYEQYF

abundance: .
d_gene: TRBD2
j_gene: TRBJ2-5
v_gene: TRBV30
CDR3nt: TGTGCCTGGTCCAGGACTAGCGGGGGAGAGACCCAGTACTTC
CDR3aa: CAWSRTSGGETQYF

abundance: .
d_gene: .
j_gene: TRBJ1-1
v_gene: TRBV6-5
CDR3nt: TGTGCCAGCAGTTTTTGGATGTACACTGAAGCTTTCTTT
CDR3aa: CASSFWMYTEAFF

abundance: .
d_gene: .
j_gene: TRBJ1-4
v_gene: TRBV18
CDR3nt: TGTGCCAGCTCGCCTGCGATGCTCACCGCAACTAATGAAAAACTGTTTTTT
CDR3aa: CASSPAMLTATNEKLFF

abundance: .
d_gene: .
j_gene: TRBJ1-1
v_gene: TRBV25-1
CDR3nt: TGTGCCAGCAGCCGGTCGGACACTGAAGCTTTCTTT
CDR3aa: CASSRSDTEAFF

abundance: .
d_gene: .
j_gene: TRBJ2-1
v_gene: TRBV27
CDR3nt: TGTGCCAGCAGTCCCTGGGGGATCGCCAATGAGCAGTTCTTC
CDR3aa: CASSPWGIANEQFF

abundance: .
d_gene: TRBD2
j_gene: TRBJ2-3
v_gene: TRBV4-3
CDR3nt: TGCGCCAGCAGCCAAGTTCCTTCCCTTGGTGTGCGGGGGGGCCGCACAGATACGCAGTATTTT
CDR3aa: CASSQVPSLGVRGGRTDTQYF

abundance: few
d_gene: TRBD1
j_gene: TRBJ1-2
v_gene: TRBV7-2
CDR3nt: TGTGCCAGCAGCACCCACTGGAGGGACAGGTTCTATGGCTACACCTTC
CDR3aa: CASSTHWRDRFYGYTF

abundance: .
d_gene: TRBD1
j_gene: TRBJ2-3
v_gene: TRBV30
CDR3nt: TGTGCCTGGAGAATCCGACAGGGGGTGGGGAGGGATACGCAGTATTTT
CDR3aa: CAWRIRQGVGRDTQYF

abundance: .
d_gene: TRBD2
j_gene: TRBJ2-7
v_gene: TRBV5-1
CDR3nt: TGCGCCAGCAGCTGGGGGCGCGGGGGGTTGAGGGAGCAGTACTTC
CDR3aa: CASSWGRGGLREQYF